What follows are 7 T cell receptor beta chains derived from one specimen sequenced in a study of cytomegalovirus exposure and HLA in healthy donors. 60 Vbeta and 13 Jbeta primers were used in PCR. The table came from immunoSEQ multiplex PCR; TCRdb's copy has only in-frame clones and leaves some out. The sample consists of about 160,000 clones, roughly 78% of them appearing once. The specimen sequenced was PBMCs. Receptors were obtained from a woman in her thirties or forties in good health and CMV-seronegative.

The J gene is TRBJ2-1, the V gene TRBV9; TRBD1 aligns across 12 bases. Unmatched junction bases numbered 12, after V lost 4 bases and J lost 4 bases. Germline V lookup: CDR1 SGDLS, CDR2 YYNGEE. The CDR3 is made up of 18 amino acids. The CDR3 DNA sequence: TGTGCCAGCAGCTCCAACCCGGGACAGGGGGCGCTTTACAATGAGCAGTTCTTC. Encoded protein: CASSSNPGQGALYNEQFF. The whole variable domain, filled in from reference TRBV9 and TRBJ2-1, reads DSGVTQTPKHLITATGQRVTLRCSPRSGDLSVYWYQQSLDQGLQFLIQYYNGEERAKGNILERFSAQQFPDLHSELNLSSLELGDSALYFCASSSNPGQGALYNEQFFGPGTRLTVL.

The chain employs TRBV9 and TRBJ2-7; D may be TRBD2 (5 bases). Germline CDR1 is SGDLS and CDR2 is YYNGEE. The CDR3 length is 14 residues. Trimming shortened V by 2 bases and J by 0 bases, and 9 bases separated the two germline ends. Here the CDR3 reads CASSVVASSYEQYF. The CDR3 DNA reads as TGTGCCAGCAGCGTCGTAGCGAGCTCCTACGAGCAGTACTTC.

The V and J genes are TRBV9 and TRBJ1-1, with TRBD1 as a possible D gene (6 bases). The germline CDR1 and CDR2 sequences are SGDLS and YYNGEE. The CDR3 runs 14 residues. V lost 0 bases and J 5 bases, leaving 11 bases between the germline ends. The CDR3 DNA reads as TGTGCCAGCAGCGTAGGAGGGGGAGTAACTGAAGCTTTCTTT. This sequence encodes CASSVGGGVTEAFF.

The chain recombines TRBV9 with TRBJ1-2, with 8 nucleotides matching TRBD1. With V trimmed by 5 bases and J by 7 bases, 10 bases remained unmatched. Germline CDR1 is SGDLS and CDR2 is YYNGEE. The CDR3 loop spans 14 amino acids. CDR3 DNA sequence: TGTGCCAGCAGGGGGGACAGGACCCCTGGTGGCTACACCTTC. Translated: CASRGDRTPGGYTF. The full variable domain, in which reference TRBV9 and TRBJ1-2 provide the parts outside the CDR3, is DSGVTQTPKHLITATGQRVTLRCSPRSGDLSVYWYQQSLDQGLQFLIQYYNGEERAKGNILERFSAQQFPDLHSELNLSSLELGDSALYFCASRGDRTPGGYTFGSGTRLTVV.

This clone was counted a few times. This chain connects TRBV4-1 to TRBJ2-1, with 7 bases that match TRBD2. V was clipped by 3 bases and J by 0 bases; unmatched bases: 5. The CDR3 consists of 16 residues. The germline V gene encodes CDR1 MGHRA and CDR2 YSYEKL. This chain's CDR3 is CASSQREGFSYNEQFF. The CDR3, as DNA: TGCGCCAGCAGCCAGAGGGAGGGGTTCTCCTACAATGAGCAGTTCTTC.

In regard to this clone: Other nucleotide sequences in the sample specify the same CDR3. V gene TRBV11-1 combines with J gene TRBJ2-5, with D uncertain. Germline V gene sequence: CDR1 SGHAT, CDR2 FQDESV (reference sequence). V was clipped by 0 bases and J by 1 base, with 6 bases between them. CDR3 size: 14 residues. The CDR3 DNA is TGTGCCAGCAGCTTAGCCGCAGGCCAAGAGACCCAGTACTTC. Translated: CASSLAAGQETQYF.

This chain uses TRBV6-5 with TRBJ2-3, with a tentative D call TRBD1 (5 bases). The V gene's germline CDR1 is MNHEY and CDR2 SVGAGI. There are 11 residues in the CDR3. V gave up 9 bases and J gave up 6 bases, with 10 bases separating them. The DNA of the CDR3 is TGTGCCAGTTCTAAGGGGGATACGCAGTATTTT. This codes for CASSKGDTQYF.